This T cell receptor beta chain was captured in a study of T cell responses to AZD1222 COVID-19 vaccine. Whole-study results and caveats: Two AZD1222 administrations were followed by greater Spike-specific TCR breadth and depth. Repertoire sampling happened only post peak T cell response. Variant regions that are unmutated are reportedly the target of nearly half of spike-specific TCRs.

A note on this clone: The antigen is unknown.

This CDR3 spans 17 amino acids. Germline CDR1 reads SNHLY; CDR2 reads FYNNEI. The ends were cut back, 7 bases at V and 0 bases at J, with 16 bases in the middle. Generated by immunoSEQ multiplex PCR, the TCRdb table keeps only in-frame clones and is missing some. Among 72,000 or so clones, roughly 87% were seen once, and the ten largest hold 28%. The receptor comes from an adult who received the AZD1222 COVID-19 vaccine. The rearrangement uses TRBV2 and TRBJ2-6; D is possibly TRBD2 (7 bases). The sample in question was peripheral blood, obtained 28 days after the second AZD1222 dose. In DNA form, the CDR3 reads TGTGCCAGCAAATACAGGGAGGGGATCTCTGGGGCCAACGTCCTGACTTTC. Amino acids: CASKYREGISGANVLTF.